These 20 T cell receptor beta chains were all obtained from the same sample, sequenced in a study of regulatory T cells in long-lasting Graves disease. Time point in this sample: newly diagnosed GD, antithyroid drugs for less than 3 months. The TCR library used RNA extracted from PBMCs. Combining iRepertoire HTBI primers with Arm-PCR of CDR3 regions, the authors built TCR beta libraries. TCRdb reprocessed the multiplex PCR reads via MiXCR and lists one record per CDR3 protein. The profile shows about 400,000 distinct CDR3 sequences, roughly 15% of them singletons. The data were also submitted as part of a second study, on T cells in Graves' hyperthyroidism and ophthalmopathy.

Here the sequenced sample was peripheral blood mononuclear cells (PBMCs), taken at new diagnosis, from a patient treated with antithyroid drugs. The receptors were gathered from a young woman with Graves disease.

J is TRBJ2-5 and V is TRBV18; D possibly corresponds to TRBD1 (6 bases). CDR3 length: 15 amino acids. V shed 4 bases and J shed 5 bases, with 17 bases lying between them. Germline V CDR1 and CDR2: KGHSH, LQKENI. CDR3 bases: TGTGCCAGCTCACTGAGGACAGTTAGGAGGGAGACCCAGTACTTC. This gives the protein CASSLRTVRRETQYF. The complete variable domain, with remaining parts taken from reference TRBV18 and TRBJ2-5, reads NAGVMQNPRHLVRRRGQEARLRCSPMKGHSHVYWYRQLPEEGLKFMVYLQKENIIDESGMPKERFSAEFPKEGPSILRIQQVVRGDSAAYFCASSLRTVRRETQYFGPGTRLLVL.

This clonotype was observed many times. The CDR3 here is CASSRLAEYNEQFF. The CDR3 DNA reads as TGTGCCAGCAGCCGACTAGCGGAGTACAATGAGCAGTTCTTC. V and J are TRBV9 and TRBJ2-1, with TRBD2 identical over 9 bases. The CDR3 has 14 amino acids. The J segment lost 4 bases and the V segment lost 4 bases, leaving 3 bases of the junction unmatched. Per germline, CDR1 SGDLS and CDR2 YYNGEE. Full variable domain (outside the CDR3, taken from reference TRBV9 and TRBJ2-1): DSGVTQTPKHLITATGQRVTLRCSPRSGDLSVYWYQQSLDQGLQFLIQYYNGEERAKGNILERFSAQQFPDLHSELNLSSLELGDSALYFCASSRLAEYNEQFFGPGTRLTVL.

This clonotype appeared many times. The rearrangement joins TRBV6-1 to TRBJ1-3; D is possibly TRBD1 (5 bases). The CDR3 totals 17 residues. In germline, CDR1 is MNHNS, CDR2 SASEGT. The V end was cut by 1 base, the J end by 2 bases, with 15 bases between. CDR3 protein: CASSEGLPWGAGNTIYF. For the CDR3, the DNA is TGTGCCAGCAGTGAAGGACTGCCATGGGGGGCTGGAAACACCATATATTTT.

This clonotype appeared a few times. The chain uses TRBV19 and TRBJ2-7; 7 nucleotides line up with TRBD1. CDR1 is LNHDA and CDR2 is SQIVND in the germline V gene (reference sequence). With 4 bases clipped from V and 2 bases from J, the junction kept 2 bases outside the gene matches. The CDR3 is 13 amino acids. The CDR3 DNA follows: TGTGCCAGTAGTACAACAGGGGCCTACGAGCAGTACTTC. It encodes CASSTTGAYEQYF.

This clonotype was observed at least ten times. The V gene is TRBV5-1, the J gene TRBJ2-5; no clear D. The CDR3 runs 14 residues. The germline gives CDR1 SGHRS, CDR2 YFSETQ. V was cut by 1 base and J by 5 bases, with 12 bases left in between. CDR3 coding DNA: TGCGCCAGCAGCTTGATATCAAGGTTTGAGACCCAGTACTTC. This encodes CASSLISRFETQYF.

This clonotype was seen more than once but under ten times. This is likely a read error, given that the CDR3 carries no conserved phenylalanine or tryptophan at its end. The gene calls are TRBV20-1 and TRBJ2-5; TRBD1 is a possible D gene (6 bases). This CDR3 is 12 amino acids long. CDR1 and CDR2 (germline): DFQATT, SNEGSKA (reference sequence). V was clipped by 5 bases and J by 2 bases, with 9 bases between them. The CDR3 region has the DNA TGCAGTGCTCCGGGACAACAAGAGACCCAGTACTAC. This codes for CSAPGQQETQYY.

This clonotype was seen many times. The chain has TRBV5-1 and TRBJ2-6, with D tentatively TRBD1 (5 bases). With 0 bases removed from V and 1 base from J, the gap between germline ends came to 8 bases. The germline CDR1 and CDR2 sequences are SGHRS and YFSETQ. The CDR3 is 16 amino acids. The CDR3 DNA sequence: TGCGCCAGCAGCTTGGTTGGGGCGTCTGGGGCCAACGTCCTGACTTTC. Its protein is CASSLVGASGANVLTF.

This clonotype has ten or more counts. This chain uses TRBV2 with TRBJ1-1; a weak D match, TRBD1 (5 bases). There are 15 residues in the CDR3. Germline CDR1 SNHLY, CDR2 FYNNEI. V was trimmed by 4 bases and J by 0 bases, leaving 12 bases between them. The CDR3 here is CASSGDRWLNTEAFF. CDR3 in DNA: TGTGCCAGCAGTGGGGACCGATGGTTGAACACTGAAGCTTTCTTT.

This clonotype came up many times. V usage is TRBV14 and J usage is TRBJ2-3; the D gene is possibly TRBD1 (5 bases). The CDR3 is 19 amino acids. CDR1 and CDR2 (germline): SGHDN, FVKESK. The V and J ends lost 0 bases and 1 base respectively, with 20 bases between them. This chain's CDR3 is CASSQDWGAKPPRTDTQYF. CDR3 bases: TGTGCCAGCAGCCAAGATTGGGGCGCCAAACCCCCGCGCACAGATACGCAGTATTTT.

The chain recombines TRBV6-1 with TRBJ1-2, with D uncertain. Germline V lookup: CDR1 MNHNS, CDR2 SASEGT. Deletions cut 6 bases from V and 4 bases from J, with 15 bases between. The CDR3 totals 14 residues. The CDR3 reads CASRWAGIFYGYTF. The DNA for the CDR3 is TGTGCCAGCAGGTGGGCTGGCATTTTCTATGGCTACACCTTC.

This clonotype was recorded at least ten times. The CDR3 DNA reads as TGCGCCAGCAGCCCGGCTCGGGCGGCGAACACCGGGGAGCTGTTTTTT. It codes for CASSPARAANTGELFF. The chain recombines TRBV5-1 with TRBJ2-2; D gene uncertain. The CDR3 is 16 amino acids. V lost 4 bases and J lost 0, with 13 bases in between. Looked up from germline, CDR1 is SGHRS and CDR2 is YFSETQ. Combining the CDR3 with reference TRBV5-1 and TRBJ2-2 gives the whole variable domain KAGVTQTPRYLIKTRGQQVTLSCSPISGHRSVSWYQQTPGQGLQFLFEYFSETQRNKGNFPGRFSGRQFSNSRSEMNVSTLELGDSALYLCASSPARAANTGELFFGEGSRLTVL.

This chain uses TRBV6-1 with TRBJ2-6, with D unclear. CDR1 and CDR2 from the germline V gene are MNHNS and SASEGT. The CDR3 consists of 15 residues. The V and J ends lost 7 bases and 0 bases respectively, with 10 bases between them. The CDR3 region has the DNA TGTGCCAGCATCGACGCTGGCTCTGGGGCCAACGTCCTGACTTTC. Translated, it gives CASIDAGSGANVLTF.

This clonotype has just a few counts. The J gene is TRBJ2-2, the V gene TRBV11-3; D not certain. Germline-derived CDR1 and CDR2 are SGHNT and YENEEA. This CDR3 comprises 16 residues. V was clipped by 6 bases and J by 1 base, with 15 bases between them. The CDR3, as DNA: TGTGCCAGCAGGCGAACCACCGTCCAGAACACCGGGGAGCTGTTTTTT. Amino acid sequence: CASRRTTVQNTGELFF.

About this clonotype: A far larger clone is one nucleotide away, so this likely arose from a read error. V is TRBV2 and J is TRBJ2-1; 16 nucleotides line up with TRBD2. The CDR3 loop spans 17 amino acids. Trimming cost V 5 bases and J 7 bases; bases outside gene matches: 8. CDR1 SNHLY and CDR2 FYNNEI come from the germline V gene. The CDR3 DNA is TGTGCCAGCAGTCTGGGACTAGCGGGAGGGCCAAATAATGAGCAGTTCTTC. Translation gives CASSLGLAGGPNNEQFF.

This clonotype was seen at least ten times. The V gene is TRBV28, the J gene TRBJ2-1; 7 bases are shared with TRBD1. This CDR3 has 19 residues. V lost 3 bases and J lost 4; bases outside the gene matches: 18. The germline CDR1 and CDR2 sequences are MDHEN and SYDVKM. The CDR3 sequence: CASSFQYRDSSPRYNEQFF. As DNA, the CDR3 is TGTGCCAGCAGTTTCCAGTATCGGGACAGCTCCCCAAGGTACAATGAGCAGTTCTTC. The variable domain in full, completed from reference TRBV28 and TRBJ2-1, reads DVKVTQSSRYLVKRTGEKVFLECVQDMDHENMFWYRQDPGLGLRLIYFSYDVKMKEKGDIPEGYSVSREKKERFSLILESASTNQTSMYLCASSFQYRDSSPRYNEQFFGPGTRLTVL.

The gene calls are TRBV19 and TRBJ2-2; D is unclear. The CDR3 is 14 residues long. V dropped 1 base and J dropped 5 bases, with 8 bases sitting between them. Germline V gene sequence: CDR1 LNHDA, CDR2 SQIVND (reference sequence). The CDR3 is CASSIGTGTGELFF. CDR3 coding DNA: TGTGCCAGTAGTATAGGTACCGGGACCGGGGAGCTGTTTTTT.

This clonotype was observed many times. V is TRBV6-1 and J is TRBJ2-2; 13 nucleotides match TRBD2. With V trimmed by 4 bases and J by 2 bases, 4 bases remained unmatched. This CDR3 comprises 17 residues. Germline CDR1 MNHNS, CDR2 SASEGT. This CDR3 is CASSVTSGGANTGELFF. The DNA of the CDR3 is TGTGCCAGCAGTGTTACTAGCGGGGGGGCCAACACCGGGGAGCTGTTTTTT.

This clonotype has a handful of counts. The J gene is TRBJ1-5, the V gene TRBV4-1; D gene ambiguous. The germline V gene has CDR1 MGHRA and CDR2 YSYEKL. The CDR3 is 17 amino acids. V was trimmed by 1 base and J by 2 bases, leaving 15 bases between them. In DNA form, the CDR3 reads TGCGCCAGCAGCCAAGGGGTGACGGGTCATGGCAATCAGCCCCAGCATTTT. Translating gives CASSQGVTGHGNQPQHF.

Only one count was recorded for this clonotype. This may be a read error: a much more frequent sequence differs by one nucleotide. The rearrangement links TRBV5-1 to TRBJ1-5, with 8 bases identical to TRBD1. Looked up from germline, CDR1 is SGHRS and CDR2 is YFSETQ. V lost 6 bases to trimming and J lost 4 bases; unmatched junction nucleotides: 9. The CDR3 loop spans 15 amino acids. DNA of the CDR3: TGCGCCAGCAACTCCGGGACAGGAATTAATCAGCCCCAGCATTTT. Its translation: CASNSGTGINQPQHF.

The V and J genes are TRBV18 and TRBJ1-2, with D possibly being TRBD1 (5 bases). Trimming removed 4 bases at V and 4 bases at J, with 25 bases between. There are 18 residues in the CDR3. The germline V gene has CDR1 KGHSH and CDR2 LQKENI. The CDR3 coding sequence is TGTGCCAGCTCACAGGAGTCAGGGCGTCCCCCCGCCCTCTATGGCTACACCTTC. Protein product: CASSQESGRPPALYGYTF.